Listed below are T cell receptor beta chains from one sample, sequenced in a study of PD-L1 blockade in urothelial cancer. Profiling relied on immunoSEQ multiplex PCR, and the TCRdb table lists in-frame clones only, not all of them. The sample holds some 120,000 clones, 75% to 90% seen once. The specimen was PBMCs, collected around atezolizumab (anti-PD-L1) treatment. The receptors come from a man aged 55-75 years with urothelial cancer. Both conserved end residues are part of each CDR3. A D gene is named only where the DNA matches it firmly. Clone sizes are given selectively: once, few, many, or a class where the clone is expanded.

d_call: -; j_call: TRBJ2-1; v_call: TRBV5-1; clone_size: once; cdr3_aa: CASSLDGQPSNEQFF; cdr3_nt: TGCGCCAGCAGCTTGGATGGACAGCCATCCAATGAGCAGTTCTTC
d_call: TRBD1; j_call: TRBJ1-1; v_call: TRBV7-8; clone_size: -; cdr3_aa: CASSLEGWTGEAFF; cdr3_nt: TGTGCCAGCAGCTTAGAAGGATGGACAGGGGAAGCTTTCTTT
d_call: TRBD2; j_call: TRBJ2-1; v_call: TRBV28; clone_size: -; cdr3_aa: CASSPGTSGMGNEQFF; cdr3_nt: TGTGCCAGCAGTCCCGGGACTAGCGGGATGGGTAATGAGCAGTTCTTC
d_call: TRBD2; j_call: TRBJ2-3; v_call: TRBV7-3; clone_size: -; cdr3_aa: CASSLEPRGDLTDTQYF; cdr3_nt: TGTGCCAGCAGCTTAGAACCTCGGGGGGACCTTACAGATACGCAGTATTTT
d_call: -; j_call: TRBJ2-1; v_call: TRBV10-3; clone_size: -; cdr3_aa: CAIGGSAGEQFF; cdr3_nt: TGTGCCATCGGAGGAAGCGCTGGTGAGCAGTTCTTC
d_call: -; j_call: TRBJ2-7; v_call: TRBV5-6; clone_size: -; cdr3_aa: CASSSGGVTYEQYF; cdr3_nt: TGTGCCAGCAGCTCAGGAGGGGTCACCTACGAGCAGTACTTC
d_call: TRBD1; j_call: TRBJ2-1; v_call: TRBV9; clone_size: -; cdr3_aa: CASSVSTGTNEQFF; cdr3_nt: TGTGCCAGCAGCGTTTCGACAGGGACCAATGAGCAGTTCTTC
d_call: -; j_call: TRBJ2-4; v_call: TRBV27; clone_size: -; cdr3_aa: CASSALRELLNIQYF; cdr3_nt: TGTGCCAGCAGCGCCCTGAGGGAGCTCTTAAACATTCAGTACTTC
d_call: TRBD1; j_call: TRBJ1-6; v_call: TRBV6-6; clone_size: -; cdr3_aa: CASGGQGSYYNSPLHF; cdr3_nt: TGTGCCAGCGGCGGACAGGGGTCCTACTATAATTCACCCCTCCACTTT
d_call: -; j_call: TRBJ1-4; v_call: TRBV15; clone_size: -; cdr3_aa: CATSSIGGDEKLFF; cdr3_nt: TGTGCCACCAGCAGTATTGGGGGCGATGAAAAACTGTTTTTT
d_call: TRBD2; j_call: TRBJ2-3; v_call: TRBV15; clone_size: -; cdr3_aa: CATSTSGRGVIDTQYF; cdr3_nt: TGTGCCACCAGCACCAGCGGGAGGGGTGTCATAGATACGCAGTATTTT
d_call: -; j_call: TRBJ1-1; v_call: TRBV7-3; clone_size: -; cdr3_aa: CASSLGHQNTEAFF; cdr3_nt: TGTGCCAGCAGCTTAGGACATCAGAACACTGAAGCTTTCTTT
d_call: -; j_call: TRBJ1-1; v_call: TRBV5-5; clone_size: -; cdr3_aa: CASSLAQSLGLAFF; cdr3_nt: TGTGCCAGCAGCTTGGCACAGTCGTTAGGTTTAGCTTTCTTT
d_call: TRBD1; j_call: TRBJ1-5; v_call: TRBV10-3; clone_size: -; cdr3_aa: CAISSGTVSNQPQHF; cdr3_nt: TGTGCCATCAGCTCCGGGACAGTTAGCAATCAGCCCCAGCATTTT
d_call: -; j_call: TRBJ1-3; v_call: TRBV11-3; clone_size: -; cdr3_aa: CASSKRAQFSGNTIYF; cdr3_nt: TGTGCCAGCAGCAAGAGGGCACAGTTCTCTGGAAACACCATATATTTT
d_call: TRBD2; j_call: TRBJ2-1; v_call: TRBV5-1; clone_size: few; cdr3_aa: CASSLGAGGLQEQFF; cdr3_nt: TGCGCCAGCAGCTTGGGTGCGGGGGGGCTACAGGAGCAGTTCTTC
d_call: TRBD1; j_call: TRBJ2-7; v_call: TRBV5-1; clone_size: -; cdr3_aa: CASSSLQGNYEQYF; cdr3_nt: TGCGCCAGCAGCTCCCTACAGGGGAACTACGAGCAGTACTTC
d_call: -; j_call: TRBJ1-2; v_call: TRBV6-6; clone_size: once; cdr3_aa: CASSPTRSHYGYTF; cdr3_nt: TGTGCCAGCAGCCCCACCCGAAGCCACTATGGCTACACCTTC
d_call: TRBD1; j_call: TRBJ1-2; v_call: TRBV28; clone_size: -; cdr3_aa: CASTQPQGRGGGYTF; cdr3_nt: TGTGCCAGCACCCAACCACAGGGGCGGGGAGGAGGCTACACCTTC